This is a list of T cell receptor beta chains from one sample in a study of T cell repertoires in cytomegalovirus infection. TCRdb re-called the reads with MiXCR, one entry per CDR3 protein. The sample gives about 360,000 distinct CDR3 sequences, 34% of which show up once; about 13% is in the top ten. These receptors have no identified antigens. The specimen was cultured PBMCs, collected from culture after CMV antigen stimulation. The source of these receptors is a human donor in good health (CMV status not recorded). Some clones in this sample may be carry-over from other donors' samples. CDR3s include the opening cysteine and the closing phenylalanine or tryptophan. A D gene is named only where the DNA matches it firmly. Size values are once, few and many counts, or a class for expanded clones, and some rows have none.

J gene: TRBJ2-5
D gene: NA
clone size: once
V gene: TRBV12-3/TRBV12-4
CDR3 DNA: TGTGCCAACTCCCGGGGGGAGACCCAGTACTTC
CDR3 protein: CANSRGETQYF

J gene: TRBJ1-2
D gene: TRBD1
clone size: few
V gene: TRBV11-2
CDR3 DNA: TGTGCCAGCACCCGGACAGGGGCTGGCTACACCTTC
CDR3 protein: CASTRTGAGYTF

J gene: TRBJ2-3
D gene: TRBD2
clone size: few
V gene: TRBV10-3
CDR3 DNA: TGTGCCACAGCAGCGGGAGCCGTCACAGATACGCAGTATTTT
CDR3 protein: CATAAGAVTDTQYF

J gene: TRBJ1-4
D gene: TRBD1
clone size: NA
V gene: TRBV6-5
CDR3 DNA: TGTGCCAGCAGTTACTCCGGACAGGATAATGAAAAACTGTTTTTT
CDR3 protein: CASSYSGQDNEKLFF

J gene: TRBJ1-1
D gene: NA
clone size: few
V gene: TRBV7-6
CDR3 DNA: TGTGCCAGCAGCTTAGATCGAGGGAAAACTGAAGCTTTCTTT
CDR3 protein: CASSLDRGKTEAFF

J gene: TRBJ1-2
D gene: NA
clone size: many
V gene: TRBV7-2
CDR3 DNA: TGTGCCAGCAGCCCAGTGGGGAGAGGCTATGGCTACACCTTC
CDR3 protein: CASSPVGRGYGYTF

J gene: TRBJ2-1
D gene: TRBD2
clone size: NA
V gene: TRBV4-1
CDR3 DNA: TGCGCCAGCAGCCAAGAGCGGACTAGCGGGTTAGATGAGCAGTTCTTC
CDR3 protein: CASSQERTSGLDEQFF

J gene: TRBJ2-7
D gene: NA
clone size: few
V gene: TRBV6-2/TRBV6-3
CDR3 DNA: TGTGCCAGCAGCTCCGGGACCCTAAGCTCCTACGAGCAGTACTTC
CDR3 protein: CASSSGTLSSYEQYF

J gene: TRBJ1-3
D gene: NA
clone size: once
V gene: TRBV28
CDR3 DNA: TGTGCCAGCAGTTTCAACTCTGGAAACACCATATATTTT
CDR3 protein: CASSFNSGNTIYF

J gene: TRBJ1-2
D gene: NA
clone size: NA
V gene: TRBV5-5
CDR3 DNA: TGTGCCAGCAGCACTGGGACGGGAGAATATGGCTACACCTTC
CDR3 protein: CASSTGTGEYGYTF

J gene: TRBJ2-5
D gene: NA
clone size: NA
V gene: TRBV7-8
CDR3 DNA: TGTGCCAGCAGCTCGCTAGCGTACGAGACCCAGTACTTC
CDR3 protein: CASSSLAYETQYF

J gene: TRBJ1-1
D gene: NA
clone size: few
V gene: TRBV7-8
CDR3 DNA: TGTGCCAGCAGCGTTGGTCGGAGCACTGAAGCTTTCTTT
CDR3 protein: CASSVGRSTEAFF

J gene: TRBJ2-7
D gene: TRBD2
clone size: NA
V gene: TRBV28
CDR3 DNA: TGTGCCAGCAGTTTAATTACTAGCGGTTCCTACGAGCAGTACTTC
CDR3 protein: CASSLITSGSYEQYF

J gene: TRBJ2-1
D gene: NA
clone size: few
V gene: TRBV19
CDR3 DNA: TGTGCCAGTACCCTCTCCCCGGGGATGGATGAGCAGTTCTTC
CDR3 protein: CASTLSPGMDEQFF

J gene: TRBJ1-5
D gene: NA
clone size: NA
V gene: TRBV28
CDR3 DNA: TGTGCCAGCAGTTTACCGGGGGCAAGCAATCAGCCCCAGCATTTT
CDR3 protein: CASSLPGASNQPQHF

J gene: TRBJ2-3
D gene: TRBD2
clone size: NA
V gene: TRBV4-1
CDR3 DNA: TGCGCCAGCAGCCAAGACGGGGGGTCGGGGCGGGAAGACACAGATACGCAGTATTTT
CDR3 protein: CASSQDGGSGREDTDTQYF

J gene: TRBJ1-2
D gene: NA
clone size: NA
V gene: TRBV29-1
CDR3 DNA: TGCAGCGTTGAGGGCCGTTTGAACTATGGCTACACCTTC
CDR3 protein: CSVEGRLNYGYTF

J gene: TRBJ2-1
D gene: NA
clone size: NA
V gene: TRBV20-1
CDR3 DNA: TGCAGTGCCCTAGATACCCCCCGCTTGAATGAGCAGTTCTTC
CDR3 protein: CSALDTPRLNEQFF

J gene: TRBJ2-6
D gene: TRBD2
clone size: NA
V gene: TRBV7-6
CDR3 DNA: TGTGCCAGCAGCTTAGTCGGACTAGCTTCTTCTGGGGCCAACGTCCTGACTTTC
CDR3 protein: CASSLVGLASSGANVLTF

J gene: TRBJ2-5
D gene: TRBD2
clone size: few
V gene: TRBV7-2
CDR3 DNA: TGTGCCAGCAGCTTCGGGATAGCGGGATTCCAAGAGACCCAGTACTTC
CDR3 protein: CASSFGIAGFQETQYF

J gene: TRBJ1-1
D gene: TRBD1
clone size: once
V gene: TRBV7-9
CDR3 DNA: TGTGCCAGCAGCCACCCGGTAGGATTAAGGGACAGTCTTTGGGGCGCTGAAGCTTTCTTT
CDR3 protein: CASSHPVGLRDSLWGAEAFF

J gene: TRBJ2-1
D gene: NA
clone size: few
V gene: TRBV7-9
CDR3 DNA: TGTGCCAGCAGCCCCACGGGACTTCGCTACAATGAGCAGTTCTTC
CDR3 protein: CASSPTGLRYNEQFF

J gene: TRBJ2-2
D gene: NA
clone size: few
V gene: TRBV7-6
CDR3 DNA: TGTGCCAGCAGCTCCATGGGCCATGGCAACACCGGGGAGCTGTTTTTT
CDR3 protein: CASSSMGHGNTGELFF

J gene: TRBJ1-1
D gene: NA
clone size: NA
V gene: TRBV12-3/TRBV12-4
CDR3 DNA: TGTGCCAGCAGTTTGGAGGGGGGTCATGCTTTCTTT
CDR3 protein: CASSLEGGHAFF

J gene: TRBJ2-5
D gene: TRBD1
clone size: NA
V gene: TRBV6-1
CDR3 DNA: TGTGCCAGTATGATACAGGGGATACAGACCCAGTACTTC
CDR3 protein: CASMIQGIQTQYF

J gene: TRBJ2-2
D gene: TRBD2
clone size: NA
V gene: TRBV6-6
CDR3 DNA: TGTGCCAGCAGTTACCTGAGCGGGAGGGCCCCCGGGGAGCTGTTTTTT
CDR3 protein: CASSYLSGRAPGELFF

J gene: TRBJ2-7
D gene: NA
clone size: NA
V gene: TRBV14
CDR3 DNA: TGTGCCAGCAGCCAGCGGTCTGGGGCCAACGAGCAGTACTTC
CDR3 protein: CASSQRSGANEQYF

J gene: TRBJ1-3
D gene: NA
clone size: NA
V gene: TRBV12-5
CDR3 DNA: TGTGCTAGTGCCCCGGGATACTCTGGAAACACCATATATTTT
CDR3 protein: CASAPGYSGNTIYF

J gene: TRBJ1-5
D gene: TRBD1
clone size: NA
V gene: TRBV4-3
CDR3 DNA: TGCGCCAGCAGCCAAGCTCCATGGACAGGGGGCATTCAGCCCCAGCATTTT
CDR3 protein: CASSQAPWTGGIQPQHF

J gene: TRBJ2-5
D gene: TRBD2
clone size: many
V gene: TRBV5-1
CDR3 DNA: TGCGCCAGCAGCTTTGGACTAGGCCAGGAGACCCAGTACTTC
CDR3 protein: CASSFGLGQETQYF

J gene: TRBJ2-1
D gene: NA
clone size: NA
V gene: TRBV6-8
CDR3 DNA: TGTGCCAGCAAATCAAAGTCCTACAATGAGCAGTTCTTC
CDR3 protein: CASKSKSYNEQFF

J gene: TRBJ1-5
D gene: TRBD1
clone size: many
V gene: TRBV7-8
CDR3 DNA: TGTGCCAGCAGCTTAGTCAGGGGGGGGAATCAGCCCCAGCATTTT
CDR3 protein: CASSLVRGGNQPQHF

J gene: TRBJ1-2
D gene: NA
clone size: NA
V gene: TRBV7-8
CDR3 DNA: TGTGCCAGCAGCTCAGGACCTAACTATGGCTACACCTTC
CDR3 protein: CASSSGPNYGYTF

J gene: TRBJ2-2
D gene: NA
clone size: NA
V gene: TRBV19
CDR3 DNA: TGTGCCAGTAGTATACCCCAAGACATCAACACCGGGGAGCTGTTTTTT
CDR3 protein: CASSIPQDINTGELFF

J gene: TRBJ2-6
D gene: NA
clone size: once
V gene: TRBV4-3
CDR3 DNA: TGCGCCAGCAGCCAGTACAGCTTCCACTCTGGGGCCAACGTCCTGACTTTC
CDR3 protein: CASSQYSFHSGANVLTF

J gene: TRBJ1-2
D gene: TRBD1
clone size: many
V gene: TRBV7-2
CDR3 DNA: TGTGCCAGCAGCTTGGACAGGGCGGCGAACTATGGCTACACCTTC
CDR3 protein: CASSLDRAANYGYTF

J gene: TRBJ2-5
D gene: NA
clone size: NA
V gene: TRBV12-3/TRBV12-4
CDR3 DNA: TGTGCCAGCAAGACAGGAGGATCAGAGACCCAGTACTTC
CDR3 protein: CASKTGGSETQYF

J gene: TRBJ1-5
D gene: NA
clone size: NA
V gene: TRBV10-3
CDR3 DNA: TGTGCCATCAGTGAGTATGCAGGGGAGAATCAGCCCCAGCATTTT
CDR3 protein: CAISEYAGENQPQHF

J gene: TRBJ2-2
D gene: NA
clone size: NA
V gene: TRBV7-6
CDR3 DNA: TGTGCCAGCAGCTTTTATGAAGGGTCACTTCAAGCGGACCTCACCGGGGAGCTGTTTTTT
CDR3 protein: CASSFYEGSLQADLTGELFF

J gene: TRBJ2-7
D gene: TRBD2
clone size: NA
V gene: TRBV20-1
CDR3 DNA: TGCAGTGCTAGGCCCCCAGGGACTAGCGCCTCCTACGAGCAGTACTTC
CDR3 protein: CSARPPGTSASYEQYF

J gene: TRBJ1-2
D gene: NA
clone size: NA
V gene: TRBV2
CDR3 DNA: TGTGCCAGCACCCCCTGGGGCGGGGCAGGAAGCTACACCTTC
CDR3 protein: CASTPWGGAGSYTF

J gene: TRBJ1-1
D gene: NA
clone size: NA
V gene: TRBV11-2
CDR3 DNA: TGTGCCAGCAGCTTGTCCTGGCGGGCAGGCGAAGCTTTCTTT
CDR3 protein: CASSLSWRAGEAFF

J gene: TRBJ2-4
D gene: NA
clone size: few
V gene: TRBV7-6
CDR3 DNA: TGTGCCAGCAGCTTAGGCCCAAGTGGGTACATTCAGTACTTC
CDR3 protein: CASSLGPSGYIQYF

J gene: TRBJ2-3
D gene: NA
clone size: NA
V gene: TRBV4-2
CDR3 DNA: TGTGCCAGCAGCCAATCGAGGGGGGCAGATACGCAGTATTTT
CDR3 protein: CASSQSRGADTQYF

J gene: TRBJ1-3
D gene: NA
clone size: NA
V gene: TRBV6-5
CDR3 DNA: TGTGCCAGCAGTTTAATCGCTCGACGGAACTCTGGAAACACCATATATTTT
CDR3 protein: CASSLIARRNSGNTIYF

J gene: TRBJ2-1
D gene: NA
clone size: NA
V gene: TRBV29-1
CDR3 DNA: TGCAGCGTTGAAGGGCGACGACACTCCTACAATGAGCAGTTCTTC
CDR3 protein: CSVEGRRHSYNEQFF

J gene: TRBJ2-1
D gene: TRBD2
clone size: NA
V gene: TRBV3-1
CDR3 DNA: TGTGCCAGCAGCCACGGGGCGGGAGGGCCCTACAATGAGCAGTTCTTC
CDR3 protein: CASSHGAGGPYNEQFF

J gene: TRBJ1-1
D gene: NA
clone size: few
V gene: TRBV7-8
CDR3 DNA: TGTGCCAGCAGACAGAGCGTCCGGAACACTGAAGCTTTCTTT
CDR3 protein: CASRQSVRNTEAFF

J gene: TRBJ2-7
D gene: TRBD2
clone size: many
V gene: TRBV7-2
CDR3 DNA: TGTGCCAGCAGCTTACGGGCGGGAGGGGCATACGAGCAGTACTTC
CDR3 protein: CASSLRAGGAYEQYF

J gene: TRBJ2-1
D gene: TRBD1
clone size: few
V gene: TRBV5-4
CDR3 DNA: TGTGCCAGCAGCTTTTCTGGACAGGGGGCTTATGAGCAGTTCTTC
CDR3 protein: CASSFSGQGAYEQFF

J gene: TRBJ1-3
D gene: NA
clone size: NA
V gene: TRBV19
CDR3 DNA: TGTGCCAGTAGTGCAGGCCGAGGGGAATCGTCTGGAAACACCATATATTTT
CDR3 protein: CASSAGRGESSGNTIYF

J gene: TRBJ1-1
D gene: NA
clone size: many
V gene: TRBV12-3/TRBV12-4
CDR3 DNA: TGTGCCAGCAGTTTCGGAGGGGGCACTGAAGCTTTCTTT
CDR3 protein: CASSFGGGTEAFF

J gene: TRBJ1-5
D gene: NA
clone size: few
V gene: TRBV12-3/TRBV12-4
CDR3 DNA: TGTGCCAGCAGTTTTCAACAGGGAAGCAATCAGCCCCAGCATTTT
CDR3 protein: CASSFQQGSNQPQHF

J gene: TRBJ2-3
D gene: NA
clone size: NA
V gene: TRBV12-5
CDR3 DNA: TGTGCTAGTGGTTTGGGGCAGAATGCAGATACGCAGTATTTT
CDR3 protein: CASGLGQNADTQYF

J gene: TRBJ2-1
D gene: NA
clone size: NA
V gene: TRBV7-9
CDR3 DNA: TGTGCCAACAGCCCCGACAGGAACAATGAGCAGTTCTTC
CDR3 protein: CANSPDRNNEQFF

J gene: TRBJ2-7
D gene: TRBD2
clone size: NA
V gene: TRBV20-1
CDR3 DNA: TGCAGTGCCCCGAAGGGCGGGAGTGTCAAGGGCGAGCAGTACTTC
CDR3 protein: CSAPKGGSVKGEQYF

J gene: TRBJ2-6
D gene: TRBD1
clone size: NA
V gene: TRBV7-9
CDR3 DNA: TGTGCCAGCAGCTTACCAAGGGACAGCCATACCCCGAGGGGGGCCAACGTCCTGACTTTC
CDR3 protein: CASSLPRDSHTPRGANVLTF

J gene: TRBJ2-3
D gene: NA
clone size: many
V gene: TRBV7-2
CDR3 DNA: TGTGCCAGCAGCCCCGAGTCGGGTGGTACGCAGTATTTT
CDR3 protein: CASSPESGGTQYF

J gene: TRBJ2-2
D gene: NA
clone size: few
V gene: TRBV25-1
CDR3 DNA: TGTGCCAGCAGTGGTTTGTATGCCACCGGGGAGCTGTTTTTT
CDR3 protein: CASSGLYATGELFF

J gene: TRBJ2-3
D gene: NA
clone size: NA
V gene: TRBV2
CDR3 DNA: TGTGCCAGCAGTGTGGGAGACCGCACAGATACGCAGTATTTT
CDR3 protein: CASSVGDRTDTQYF